The source of this TCR beta chain is a study of CD8+CD57+ T cells in acquired aplastic anemia. Germline loops: CDR1 SNHLY, CDR2 FYNNEI. This CDR3 is 16 amino acids long. Of note for this clonotype: One end of the junction varies from germline; a read error may be responsible.

Only patients with CD8+CD57+ cell expansion on flow cytometry were chosen for sequencing. Template material for TCR beta VDJ and CDR3 profiling consisted of genomic DNA. TCRdb re-derived calls from the reads in MiXCR, one entry per CDR3 protein. The repertoire holds about 180,000 distinct CDR3 sequences, with about 60% as singletons. The sequenced sample was sorted CD4+, CD8+, or CD8+CD57+ T cells (not recorded which) from PBMCs. J is TRBJ2-1 and V is TRBV2, with TRBD1 matching over 9 bases. The receptor was derived from a human donor with aplastic anemia. CDR3 DNA: TGTGCCGGCAGTCCGCCCCAGACAGGGGGTCACAATGAGCAGTTCTTC. This sequence encodes CAGSPPQTGGHNEQFF.